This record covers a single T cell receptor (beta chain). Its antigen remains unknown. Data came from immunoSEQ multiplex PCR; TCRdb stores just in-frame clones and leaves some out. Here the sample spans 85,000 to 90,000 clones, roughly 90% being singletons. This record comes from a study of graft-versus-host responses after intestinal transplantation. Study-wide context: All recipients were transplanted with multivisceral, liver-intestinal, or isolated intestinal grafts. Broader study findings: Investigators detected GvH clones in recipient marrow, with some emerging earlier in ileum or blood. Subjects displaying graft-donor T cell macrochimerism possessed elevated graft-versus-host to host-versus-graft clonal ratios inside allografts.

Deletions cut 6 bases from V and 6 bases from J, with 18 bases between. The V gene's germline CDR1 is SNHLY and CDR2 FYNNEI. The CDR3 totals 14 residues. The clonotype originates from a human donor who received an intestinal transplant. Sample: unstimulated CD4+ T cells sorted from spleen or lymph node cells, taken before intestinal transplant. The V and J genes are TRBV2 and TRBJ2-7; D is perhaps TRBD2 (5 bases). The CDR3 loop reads CASRDVRGFSEQYF. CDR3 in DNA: TGTGCCAGCAGGGACGTGAGAGGGTTTAGCGAGCAGTACTTC. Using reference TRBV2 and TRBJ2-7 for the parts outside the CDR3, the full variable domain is EPEVTQTPSHQVTQMGQEVILRCVPISNHLYFYWYRQILGQKVEFLVSFYNNEISEKSEIFDDQFSVERPDGSNFTLKIRSTKLEDSAMYFCASRDVRGFSEQYFGPGTRLTVT.